Each of the 7 T cell receptor beta chains below was sequenced from the same sample in a study of blood T cell repertoires in COVID-19. Some clones are missing from TCRdb's copy, which holds only in-frame ones; the method was immunoSEQ multiplex PCR. Here the sample spans around 400,000 clones, roughly four fifths being singletons. The material sequenced was PBMCs or T cells enriched from blood (not recorded which). These receptors were collected from a woman aged 50 to 65 who had recovered from COVID-19.

The rearrangement links TRBV18 to TRBJ1-3; a possible D gene is TRBD1 (5 bases). The germline CDR1 and CDR2 sequences are KGHSH and LQKENI. This CDR3 region has 16 residues. V was pared by 1 base and J by 8 bases, with 18 bases between. The CDR3 DNA follows: TGTGCCAGCTCACCACTGAACCGGGCCCCGGGGGACACCATATATTTT. Encoded protein: CASSPLNRAPGDTIYF.

This clone appeared a few times. The rearrangement links TRBV5-1 to TRBJ1-2, with D possibly TRBD1 on 6 matching bases. Germline CDR1 reads SGHRS; CDR2 reads YFSETQ. CDR3 size: 15 residues. The V gene lost 4 bases and the J gene lost 1 base, with 14 bases spanning the gap. This CDR3 reads CASSPDSSVNYGYTF. In nucleotides, the CDR3 is TGCGCCAGCAGCCCGGACAGTTCAGTTAACTATGGCTACACCTTC.

The CDR3 DNA sequence: TGCAGTGCTAGTGAACTAGCGGGAGGTTCTTCTGGGGCCAACGTCCTGACTTTC. Its protein product is CSASELAGGSSGANVLTF. V gene TRBV20-1 combines with J gene TRBJ2-6; 12 nucleotides agree with TRBD2. CDR1 is DFQATT, CDR2 SNEGSKA, per germline (reference sequence). The CDR3 length is 18 residues. V was pared by 3 bases and J by 1 base, with 7 bases of the junction left unmatched.

The genes are TRBV9 and TRBJ1-6; maybe TRBD1 (5 bases). The CDR3 covers 13 residues. In germline, CDR1 is SGDLS, CDR2 YYNGEE. Trimming removed 4 bases at V and 9 bases at J, with 11 bases between. The CDR3 DNA is TGTGCCAGCAGCCCCCGGGGGGGTTCACCCCTCCACTTT. This sequence encodes CASSPRGGSPLHF.

The chain links TRBV7-3 to TRBJ1-2, with D possibly being TRBD1 (6 bases). Trimming pared 2 bases from V and 3 bases from J, leaving 10 bases between. Germline lookup yields CDR1 SGHTA and CDR2 FQGTGA. This CDR3 spans 14 amino acids. CDR3: CASSLQGRDYGYTF. The CDR3, as DNA: TGTGCCAGCAGCTTACAGGGGAGGGACTATGGCTACACCTTC.

V is TRBV18 and J is TRBJ1-4; 7 bases match TRBD1. Trimming at V came to 6 bases and at J to 5 bases, leaving 9 bases not matched to a gene. From germline, CDR1 is KGHSH and CDR2 LQKENI. This CDR3 is built from 15 residues. CDR3 coding DNA: TGTGCCAGCTCCCGAGAACAGGGGACCAATGAAAAACTGTTTTTT. This codes for CASSREQGTNEKLFF.

The chain recombines TRBV27 with TRBJ1-1; tentative D call: TRBD1 (5 bases). V was cut by 6 bases and J by 1 base, with 15 bases left in between. Germline V gives CDR1 MNHEY, CDR2 SMNVEV (reference sequence). The CDR3 is 15 residues long. CDR3 DNA: TGTGCCAGCAGCTTAAAGCAGGGCCGGAACACTGAAGCTTTCTTT. Protein sequence: CASSLKQGRNTEAFF.